The rows below give T cell receptor beta chains drawn from one sample of a study of blood T cells in healthy people across ages. TCRdb processed the 5' RACE reads anew with MiXCR; each CDR3 protein has one entry. Of hundreds of thousands of distinct CDR3 sequences listed, about 62% are singletons. Material for sequencing was blood. These receptors were collected from a young man in good health. Both conserved end residues are part of each CDR3. A D gene is named only where the DNA matches it firmly. For some rows the clone size is stated as once, few or many, or as a class when expanded; others skip it.

clone_size: NA; v_call: TRBV6-1; j_call: TRBJ1-1; d_call: TRBD1; cdr3_nt: TGTGCCAGCAGTTTTCAGGGGACAGGGATGAACACTGAAGCTTTCTTT; cdr3_aa: CASSFQGTGMNTEAFF
clone_size: NA; v_call: TRBV3-1; j_call: TRBJ2-3; d_call: NA; cdr3_nt: TGTGCCAGCAGCCAGAGGGGTGGGTTTAAGTATACGCAGTATTTT; cdr3_aa: CASSQRGGFKYTQYF
clone_size: once; v_call: TRBV27; j_call: TRBJ2-3; d_call: NA; cdr3_nt: TGTGCCAGCGCCCGACAACACGCAAGCACAGATACGCAGTATTTT; cdr3_aa: CASARQHASTDTQYF
clone_size: few; v_call: TRBV5-6; j_call: TRBJ2-1; d_call: TRBD2; cdr3_nt: TGTGCCAGCAGCTTCCAAGCGGGGGTCTCCTACAATGAGCAGTTCTTC; cdr3_aa: CASSFQAGVSYNEQFF
clone_size: once; v_call: TRBV4-3; j_call: TRBJ2-1; d_call: NA; cdr3_nt: TGCGCCAGCAGCCAAGAGTCGGGGGACTCGAGCTCCTACAATGAGCAGTTCTTC; cdr3_aa: CASSQESGDSSSYNEQFF
clone_size: NA; v_call: TRBV9; j_call: TRBJ2-4; d_call: NA; cdr3_nt: TGTGCCAGCAGCGAGGAGGTGGGGGCAAACATTCAGTACTTC; cdr3_aa: CASSEEVGANIQYF
clone_size: NA; v_call: TRBV6-5; j_call: TRBJ2-1; d_call: NA; cdr3_nt: TGTGCCAGCAGTTACGTGTCGGGGGGCCAGAATGAGCAGTTCTTC; cdr3_aa: CASSYVSGGQNEQFF
clone_size: NA; v_call: TRBV10-3; j_call: TRBJ1-5; d_call: NA; cdr3_nt: TGTGCCATCAGTGAGATTAATCAGCCCCAGCATTTT; cdr3_aa: CAISEINQPQHF
clone_size: NA; v_call: TRBV11-1; j_call: TRBJ2-7; d_call: TRBD1; cdr3_nt: TGTGCCAGCAGCTTACAGGGACAGGTATACAATGAGCAGTACTTC; cdr3_aa: CASSLQGQVYNEQYF
clone_size: few; v_call: TRBV7-2; j_call: TRBJ1-2; d_call: NA; cdr3_nt: TGTGCCAGCACCCTAGGAGGGGGGCCCTATGGCTACACCTTC; cdr3_aa: CASTLGGGPYGYTF
clone_size: NA; v_call: TRBV7-2; j_call: TRBJ2-1; d_call: NA; cdr3_nt: TGTGCCAGCAGCTTAACGGCCCGGCCAGCTGGAAACAATGAGCAGTTCTTC; cdr3_aa: CASSLTARPAGNNEQFF
clone_size: NA; v_call: TRBV4-3; j_call: TRBJ2-7; d_call: NA; cdr3_nt: TGCGCCAGCAGCCAAGGAAGGGCAGTCCTCTACGAGCAGTACTTC; cdr3_aa: CASSQGRAVLYEQYF
clone_size: few; v_call: TRBV7-2; j_call: TRBJ2-5; d_call: TRBD2; cdr3_nt: TGTGCCAGCAGCTCCGCGACTAGCGGCCAAGAGACCCAGTACTTC; cdr3_aa: CASSSATSGQETQYF
clone_size: NA; v_call: TRBV13; j_call: TRBJ2-3; d_call: NA; cdr3_nt: TGTGCCAGCAGCCCACGCGCCCCCGGAACAGATACGCAGTATTTT; cdr3_aa: CASSPRAPGTDTQYF
clone_size: NA; v_call: TRBV20-1; j_call: TRBJ2-7; d_call: TRBD1; cdr3_nt: TGCAGTGCCATTGACAGGGGCCAAGGGTGGTACGAGCAGTACTTC; cdr3_aa: CSAIDRGQGWYEQYF
clone_size: few; v_call: TRBV3-1; j_call: TRBJ2-7; d_call: TRBD1; cdr3_nt: TGTGCCAGCAGCCAAAACCTAGGGGGCGCCTTAAACTACGAGCAGTACTTC; cdr3_aa: CASSQNLGGALNYEQYF
clone_size: NA; v_call: TRBV20-1; j_call: TRBJ2-5; d_call: TRBD2; cdr3_nt: TGCAGTGCTAGAGATAGTGGCGGGGGACGGGTAGAGACCCAGTACTTC; cdr3_aa: CSARDSGGGRVETQYF
clone_size: NA; v_call: TRBV28; j_call: TRBJ2-7; d_call: NA; cdr3_nt: TGTGCCAGCAGTCCGGGTGAAACCTACGAGCAGTACTTC; cdr3_aa: CASSPGETYEQYF
clone_size: NA; v_call: TRBV29-1; j_call: TRBJ1-5; d_call: NA; cdr3_nt: TGCAGCGTTGAAGATCAAGGGAGGGGACAGCCCCAGCATTTT; cdr3_aa: CSVEDQGRGQPQHF
clone_size: NA; v_call: TRBV14; j_call: TRBJ2-2; d_call: NA; cdr3_nt: TGTGCCAGCAGCCAAGGGAACAGGGTAGACACCGGGGAGCTGTTTTTT; cdr3_aa: CASSQGNRVDTGELFF
clone_size: few; v_call: TRBV5-1; j_call: TRBJ2-5; d_call: NA; cdr3_nt: TGCGCCAGCAGCTTGGCTCTTAGCGAGTACCAAGAGACCCAGTACTTC; cdr3_aa: CASSLALSEYQETQYF
clone_size: NA; v_call: TRBV15; j_call: TRBJ2-1; d_call: TRBD2; cdr3_nt: TGTGCCACCAGCAGAGATGCCTTAGCGGGGGCGTTCAATGAGCAGTTCTTC; cdr3_aa: CATSRDALAGAFNEQFF
clone_size: NA; v_call: TRBV4-2; j_call: TRBJ1-5; d_call: NA; cdr3_nt: TGTGCCAGCAGCTCCCTCGGGGGAAGCGCTCAGCCCCAGCATTTT; cdr3_aa: CASSSLGGSAQPQHF
clone_size: NA; v_call: TRBV6-2/TRBV6-3; j_call: TRBJ2-7; d_call: TRBD2; cdr3_nt: TGTGCCAGCAGCCTTCTAGCGGGGGAGAGCTCCTACGAGCAGTACTTC; cdr3_aa: CASSLLAGESSYEQYF
clone_size: NA; v_call: TRBV2; j_call: TRBJ2-5; d_call: NA; cdr3_nt: TGTGCCAGCAGAGCGACAGTCCAAGAGACCCAGTACTTC; cdr3_aa: CASRATVQETQYF
clone_size: few; v_call: TRBV29-1; j_call: TRBJ2-1; d_call: NA; cdr3_nt: TGCAGCGTTGGCCTTAACAATGAGCAGTTCTTC; cdr3_aa: CSVGLNNEQFF
clone_size: NA; v_call: TRBV6-2/TRBV6-3; j_call: TRBJ2-7; d_call: NA; cdr3_nt: TGTGCCAGCAGTAAACCCGGAGGGCACCCCTACGAGCAGTACTTC; cdr3_aa: CASSKPGGHPYEQYF
clone_size: NA; v_call: TRBV4-3; j_call: TRBJ2-1; d_call: TRBD1; cdr3_nt: TGCGCCAGCAGCCAAGGGGGCCGGACAGGGGGCTGGAATGAGCAGTTCTTC; cdr3_aa: CASSQGGRTGGWNEQFF
clone_size: many; v_call: TRBV7-2; j_call: TRBJ2-6; d_call: NA; cdr3_nt: TGTGCCAGCAGCGCACGACAAGGCTGGGCCAACGTCCTGACTTTC; cdr3_aa: CASSARQGWANVLTF
clone_size: NA; v_call: TRBV7-2; j_call: TRBJ2-7; d_call: TRBD2; cdr3_nt: TGTGCCAGCAGCTCAGAGCTCGGGGGGATCTACGAGCAGTACTTC; cdr3_aa: CASSSELGGIYEQYF
clone_size: NA; v_call: TRBV9; j_call: TRBJ2-5; d_call: TRBD1; cdr3_nt: TGTGCCAGCAGCGCGTATCCGGCGGACAGGGGCGAGACCCAGTACTTC; cdr3_aa: CASSAYPADRGETQYF
clone_size: few; v_call: TRBV6-6; j_call: TRBJ2-5; d_call: NA; cdr3_nt: TGTGCCAGCAGTTACTCGCCCGGACAAGAGACCCAGTACTTC; cdr3_aa: CASSYSPGQETQYF
clone_size: once; v_call: TRBV7-2; j_call: TRBJ2-3; d_call: NA; cdr3_nt: TGTGCCAGCAGCTTAGCGGTAGGGAGGCCAGATACGCAGTATTTT; cdr3_aa: CASSLAVGRPDTQYF